A single sample gave rise to the 24 T cell receptor beta chains below, sequenced in a study of T-cell reconstitution after alpha-beta-depleted transplantation in children. The library targeted TCRbeta and was prepared with unique molecular identifiers. MiXCR was run by TCRdb on the PCR reads, yielding one entry per CDR3 protein. The sample has hundreds of thousands of distinct CDR3 sequences, about an eighth seen once. Sequences were derived from PBMCs, sampled before TCRalphabeta/CD19-depleted stem cell transplant. These receptors were obtained from a girl between 2 and 10 years old with congenital amegakaryocytic thrombocytopenia, due to receive a stem cell transplant.

The chain recombines TRBV29-1 with TRBJ2-3, with 11 bases aligning to TRBD1. In germline, CDR1 is SQVTM, CDR2 ANQGSEA. This CDR3 spans 14 amino acids. J gave up 1 base and V 7 bases, and 4 bases lay outside the gene matches. In DNA, the CDR3 is TGCAGCGCCGGACAGGGGGCGGGCACAGATACGCAGTATTTT. As protein: CSAGQGAGTDTQYF.

This clonotype was recorded many times. The chain links TRBV12-3 or TRBV12-4 to TRBJ2-7; D perhaps matches TRBD2 (6 bases). The CDR3 has 15 amino acids. Trimming pared 7 bases from V and 2 bases from J, leaving 18 bases between. CDR3 region: CASTIDSGGPYEQYF. The DNA of the CDR3 is TGTGCCAGCACCATTGACTCCGGGGGACCCTACGAGCAGTACTTC.

This clonotype was counted only a few times. The V gene is TRBV20-1, the J gene TRBJ2-1, with D perhaps TRBD1 or TRBD2 (5 bases each). CDR3 length equals 13 residues. Trimming left V 3 bases short and J 3 bases short, with 9 bases between. Germline lookup yields CDR1 DFQATT and CDR2 SNEGSKA (reference sequence). The CDR3 DNA sequence: TGCAGTGCTAGGGGGGACGGCTACAATGAGCAGTTCTTC. Translated: CSARGDGYNEQFF.

This clonotype was observed many times. The V and J genes are TRBV24-1 and TRBJ2-3, with 7 bases lining up with TRBD1. The J segment lost 5 bases and the V segment lost 4 bases, leaving 8 bases of the junction unmatched. This CDR3 comprises 15 residues. From germline, CDR1 is KGHDR and CDR2 SFDVKD. CDR3 loop: CATSDPRQGIDTQYF. CDR3 nucleotide sequence: TGTGCCACCAGTGACCCTCGACAGGGAATAGATACGCAGTATTTT.

V gene TRBV7-8 combines with J gene TRBJ2-1; D gene uncertain. This CDR3 is built from 17 residues. The V gene lost 6 bases and the J gene lost 4 bases, with 22 bases spanning the gap. The germline V gene has CDR1 SGHVS and CDR2 FQNEAQ. CDR3 DNA sequence: TGTGCCAGCAGAAACCGGCAGGCGCCGCTAATATACAATGAGCAGTTCTTC. Amino acid sequence: CASRNRQAPLIYNEQFF.

This chain connects TRBV7-9 to TRBJ2-2; 8 nucleotides line up with TRBD2. In germline, CDR1 is SEHNR, CDR2 FQNEAQ (reference sequence). This CDR3 is built from 16 residues. After removal of 8 bases from V and 4 bases from J, the junction contained 12 bases not matched to a gene. The CDR3 sequence is CASHHLGAGGTGELFF. CDR3 sequence (DNA): TGTGCCAGCCATCACCTAGGGGCGGGAGGCACCGGGGAGCTGTTTTTT.

The V gene is TRBV4-1, the J gene TRBJ2-5, with D maybe TRBD1 (6 bases). The CDR3 covers 16 residues. Trimming left V 4 bases short and J 2 bases short, with 17 bases between. Germline V lookup: CDR1 MGHRA, CDR2 YSYEKL. The CDR3 nucleotides are TGCGCCAGCAGCCCTCATTCGGGGACACGTCAAGAGACCCAGTACTTC. This sequence encodes CASSPHSGTRQETQYF.

Note on this clonotype: A much bigger clone sits one base away, suggesting this may be a read error. The gene calls are TRBV6-6 and TRBJ2-1; D gene ambiguous. Germline loops: CDR1 MNHNY, CDR2 SVGAGI (reference sequence). The CDR3 covers 13 residues. CDR3 DNA sequence: TGTGCCAGCACTTACGGTGGGCCAGATGAGCAGTTCTTC. Translated, it gives CASTYGGPDEQFF.

The rearrangement links TRBV5-1 to TRBJ2-7; 12 bases are shared with TRBD2. CDR3 length: 17 residues. Germline trimming cut 4 bases from V and 4 bases from J; bases unmatched to any gene: 12. Germline values: CDR1 SGHRS, CDR2 YFSETQ. CDR3 sequence: CASSVKVLAGGLYEQYF. Written as DNA, the CDR3 is TGCGCCAGCAGCGTCAAGGTTCTAGCGGGAGGGTTGTACGAGCAGTACTTC.

This clonotype was recorded once. This rearrangement joins TRBV12-3 or TRBV12-4 to TRBJ2-3; TRBD1 matches 8 bases. This CDR3 has 15 residues. After removal of 5 bases from V and 3 bases from J, the junction contained 7 bases not matched to a gene. CDR3 protein: CASSPRTGRTDTQYF. For the CDR3, the DNA is TGTGCCAGCAGTCCTCGGACAGGGCGAACAGATACGCAGTATTTT.

The V and J genes are TRBV7-9 and TRBJ2-2, with 10 nucleotides matching TRBD2. Trimming removed 2 bases from V and 7 bases from J; junction bases left unmatched: 10. The CDR3 loop spans 17 amino acids. Per germline, CDR1 SEHNR and CDR2 FQNEAQ (reference sequence). The CDR3 protein is CASSLRRLAGAFGELFF. The CDR3 DNA follows: TGTGCCAGCAGCTTACGGCGGCTAGCGGGAGCGTTCGGGGAGCTGTTTTTT.

There are a few counts of this clonotype. The V and J genes are TRBV28 and TRBJ2-7; D is uncertain. The CDR3 spans 12 residues. V lost 8 bases and J 2 bases, leaving 10 bases between the germline ends. Germline V gives CDR1 MDHEN, CDR2 SYDVKM. CDR3 sequence: CASAAGTYEQYF. CDR3 DNA sequence: TGTGCCAGCGCTGCCGGCACCTACGAGCAGTACTTC.

Ten or more counts support this clonotype. The rearrangement links TRBV28 to TRBJ2-7, with D perhaps TRBD1 or TRBD2 (5 bases each). Germline V gives CDR1 MDHEN, CDR2 SYDVKM. The CDR3 covers 16 residues. With 3 bases removed from V and 3 bases from J, the gap between germline ends came to 18 bases. CDR3 nucleotides: TGTGCCAGCAGTTTCGAAACCGGGACCCCAAGCTACGAGCAGTACTTC. It codes for CASSFETGTPSYEQYF.

There are many counts of this clonotype. The rearrangement joins TRBV28 to TRBJ1-3, with 9 nucleotides matching TRBD1. CDR1 is MDHEN, CDR2 SYDVKM, per germline. Unmatched junction bases numbered 4, after V lost 7 bases and J lost 3 bases. This CDR3 contains 14 residues. The DNA of the CDR3 is TGTGCCAGCAAATGGGACAGGGTTGGAAACACCATATATTTT. Its protein is CASKWDRVGNTIYF.

This clonotype was seen more than once but under ten times. V usage is TRBV7-9 and J usage is TRBJ2-1; 7 nucleotides line up with TRBD2. Germline-derived CDR1 and CDR2 are SEHNR and FQNEAQ (reference sequence). The junction had 16 bases not matched to a gene; V was cut back by 5 bases and J by 6 bases. The CDR3 sequence is 17 residues long. CDR3 nucleotide sequence: TGTGCCAGCAGCCAGGTTTGGGGGGGGACCATCGGCAATGAGCAGTTCTTC. It encodes CASSQVWGGTIGNEQFF.

This clonotype showed up many times. The V and J genes are TRBV29-1 and TRBJ2-3, with D unclear. CDR1 SQVTM and CDR2 ANQGSEA come from the germline V gene. The V and J ends lost 6 bases and 5 bases respectively, with 6 bases between them. The CDR3 length is 10 residues. In DNA form, the CDR3 reads TGCAGCGTGGAGAAAGATACGCAGTATTTT. It encodes CSVEKDTQYF.

About this clonotype: It may be a read error: a sequence one base away is much more abundant. The chain employs TRBV5-6 and TRBJ2-1; D possibly corresponds to TRBD2 (5 bases). In germline, CDR1 is SGHDT, CDR2 YYEEEE. V was shortened by 10 bases and J by 1 base, with 15 bases between the two germline ends. This CDR3 has 14 amino acids. This CDR3 is CAGHASGSYNEQFF. CDR3 coding DNA: TGTGCCGGCCACGCGAGCGGATCCTACAATGAGCAGTTCTTC.

This clonotype came up a few times. The J gene is TRBJ2-7, the V gene TRBV7-9; possible D gene TRBD1, 6 bases. V lost 4 bases and J 3 bases, leaving 13 bases between the germline ends. This CDR3 comprises 14 residues. Germline CDR1 SEHNR, CDR2 FQNEAQ (reference sequence). In DNA form, the CDR3 reads TGTGCCAGCAGCTCCCCGGACAGAGGCTACGAGCAGTACTTC. It codes for CASSSPDRGYEQYF.

To note about this clonotype: It may be a read error: a sequence one base away is much more abundant. The chain combines TRBV20-1 with TRBJ2-1; 7 bases map to TRBD1. Looked up from germline, CDR1 is DFQATT and CDR2 is SNEGSKA (reference sequence). The CDR3 has 11 residues. The DNA for the CDR3 is TGCACTGCCAAGACAGGGCGGGAGCAGTTCTTC. Translating it yields CTAKTGREQFF.

This clonotype was observed a single time. V gene TRBV10-2 combines with J gene TRBJ1-1, with D unclear. Between the trimmed V and J ends, which lost 7 bases and 5 bases, there was a span of 17 bases. Germline V gene sequence: CDR1 WSHSY, CDR2 SAAADI. The CDR3 runs to 14 residues. CDR3 sequence (DNA): TGCGCCAGCACTAGAGTTGGGGAATGGACTGAAGCTTTCTTT. Protein sequence: CASTRVGEWTEAFF.

This clonotype has ten or more counts. The J gene is TRBJ2-7, the V gene TRBV9, with 11 bases that match TRBD2. CDR3 length: 14 amino acids. Germline loops: CDR1 SGDLS, CDR2 YYNGEE. Unmatched junction bases numbered 1, after V lost 2 bases and J lost 3 bases. Here the CDR3 reads CASSVGTSGYEQYF. The CDR3 DNA reads as TGTGCCAGCAGCGTTGGGACTAGCGGCTACGAGCAGTACTTC.

The chain recombines TRBV29-1 with TRBJ2-1, with 8 bases identical to TRBD1. The V gene's germline CDR1 is SQVTM and CDR2 ANQGSEA. The length of the CDR3 is 12 residues. After removal of 2 bases from V and 9 bases from J, the junction contained 3 bases not matched to a gene. The CDR3 DNA sequence: TGCAGCGTTGAACAGGGGGCCATTGAGCAGTTCTTC. Translated: CSVEQGAIEQFF.

This clonotype was observed a few times. DNA for the CDR3: TGCAGTGCTAGAGACCTAACGGGAGGGGGGTCAGATACGCAGTATTTT. Translated: CSARDLTGGGSDTQYF. This chain uses TRBV20-1 with TRBJ2-3, with 8 bases identical to TRBD2. V was clipped by 0 bases and J by 4 bases; unmatched bases: 9. Looked up from germline, CDR1 is DFQATT and CDR2 is SNEGSKA (reference sequence). CDR3 size: 16 residues.

J is TRBJ2-7 and V is TRBV14; 9 bases map to TRBD2. J lost 2 bases, V lost 4 bases, and 3 bases had no gene match. This CDR3 region has 14 residues. Looked up from germline, CDR1 is SGHDN and CDR2 is FVKESK. The chain's CDR3 is CASSRLAAPYEQYF. The CDR3 DNA reads as TGTGCCAGCAGCCGACTAGCGGCGCCCTACGAGCAGTACTTC.